These 24 T cell receptor beta chains share one sample of origin, sequenced in a study of T-cell memory formation after mild COVID-19. TCRdb redid the calling of the 5' RACE reads with MiXCR, one entry per CDR3 protein. Altogether under 250,000 distinct CDR3 sequences are present, 8% to 10% being singletons, with the ten largest covering 22%. Sequencing was done on a sample of PBMCs or a T cell subset sorted from them (not recorded which). Receptor source: a man between 18 and 35 years old who had mild COVID-19 (a few samples of this study predate the infection). Cell type and time point are not known.

V gene TRBV15 combines with J gene TRBJ2-7, with no clear D. With 0 bases removed from V and 3 bases from J, the gap between germline ends came to 9 bases. The CDR3 totals 14 residues. The germline V gene has CDR1 LNHNV and CDR2 YYDKDF (reference sequence). CDR3 residues: CATSRDLADYEQYV. The CDR3 coding sequence is TGTGCCACCAGCAGAGATTTGGCAGACTACGAGCAGTACGTC.

This clonotype was observed at least ten times. The chain links TRBV7-8 to TRBJ2-2, with TRBD1 as a possible D gene (5 bases). The V gene's germline CDR1 is SGHVS and CDR2 FQNEAQ. Between the trimmed V and J ends, which lost 1 base and 6 bases, there was a span of 6 bases. The length of the CDR3 is 13 residues. The DNA of the CDR3 is TGTGCCAGCAGCTTAGTGGGGCCCGGGGAGCTGTTTTTT. It translates to CASSLVGPGELFF.

With respect to this clonotype: Given a much more abundant clone one base away, this may be a read error. The J gene is TRBJ2-1, the V gene TRBV7-6; possibly TRBD1 for D (7 bases). There are 16 residues in the CDR3. Trimming removed 4 bases at V and 6 bases at J, with 19 bases between. Germline V gives CDR1 SGHVS, CDR2 FNYEAQ. CDR3 nucleotide sequence: TGTGCCAGCAGCTCGCCCTACAGGGGAGGTTGCAATGAGCAGTTCTTC. It is translated as CASSSPYRGGCNEQFF.

This clonotype showed up many times. This rearrangement joins TRBV6-5 to TRBJ1-6; D not certain. This CDR3 region has 16 residues. V was cut by 0 bases and J by 9 bases, with 15 bases left in between. CDR1 is MNHEY and CDR2 is SVGAGI in the germline V gene. The CDR3 bases are TGTGCCAGCAGTTACTCGGCCAGCTGGGGTGGTTCACCCCTCCACTTT. Amino acids: CASSYSASWGGSPLHF.

In its sample, this clonotype was seen a few times. The chain uses TRBV12-3 or TRBV12-4 and TRBJ2-3; TRBD1 or TRBD2 may be the D gene (6 bases each). The germline V and J ends were trimmed by 6 bases and 0 bases, with 13 bases remaining between them. The CDR3 runs to 15 residues. This chain's CDR3 is CASRPQGTSTDTQYF. The CDR3 DNA sequence: TGTGCCAGCAGGCCCCAGGGGACTAGCACAGATACGCAGTATTTT.

V usage is TRBV4-1 and J usage is TRBJ1-4; D gene ambiguous. This CDR3 has 17 residues. Per the germline V gene, CDR1 is MGHRA and CDR2 is YSYEKL. The V gene lost 1 base and the J gene lost 4 bases, with 16 bases spanning the gap. The CDR3 protein is CASSQGAGIALNEKLFF. In nucleotides, the CDR3 is TGCGCCAGCAGCCAAGGGGCAGGAATAGCCCTTAATGAAAAACTGTTTTTT.

V and J are TRBV12-3 or TRBV12-4 and TRBJ2-5; D gene unclear. CDR3 length: 14 amino acids. V lost 6 bases to trimming and J lost 2 bases, with 13 bases between them. DNA for the CDR3: TGTGCCAGCAGCCCAGGACGGGTTCAAGAGACCCAGTACTTC. Translation gives CASSPGRVQETQYF.

The sample holds many counts of this clonotype. The rearrangement joins TRBV11-2 to TRBJ2-5; maybe TRBD1 (7 bases). The CDR3 length is 17 residues. Trimming stripped 1 base from V and 0 bases from J, with 15 bases between. The germline V gene encodes CDR1 SGHAT and CDR2 FQNNGV. The CDR3 spells CASSLVPAGGYQETQYF. CDR3 DNA sequence: TGTGCCAGCAGCTTAGTTCCGGCAGGGGGGTACCAAGAGACCCAGTACTTC. Full variable domain (rest looked up from reference TRBV11-2 and TRBJ2-5): EAGVAQSPRYKIIEKRQSVAFWCNPISGHATLYWYQQILGQGPKLLIQFQNNGVVDDSQLPKDRFSAERLKGVDSTLKIQPAKLEDSAVYLCASSLVPAGGYQETQYFGPGTRLLVL.

Only a few counts were recorded for this clonotype. The CDR3 loop is CATRDFTYNEQFF. CDR3 nucleotides: TGTGCCACCAGGGACTTCACCTACAATGAGCAGTTCTTC. V is TRBV24-1 and J is TRBJ2-1, with D possibly TRBD2 on 5 matching bases. V shed 7 bases and J shed 2 bases, with 8 bases lying between them. The germline CDR1 and CDR2 sequences are KGHDR and SFDVKD. The CDR3 extends over 13 amino acids.

The sample holds a few counts of this clonotype. The genes are TRBV20-1 and TRBJ2-5; D gene unclear. Trimming shortened V by 6 bases and J by 5 bases, and 10 bases separated the two germline ends. The CDR3 loop spans 11 amino acids. In germline, CDR1 is DFQATT, CDR2 SNEGSKA (reference sequence). The CDR3 loop is CSAIRMETQYF. In DNA, the CDR3 is TGCAGTGCCATAAGGATGGAGACCCAGTACTTC.

This chain connects TRBV19 to TRBJ1-5; unclear D gene. In germline, CDR1 is LNHDA, CDR2 SQIVND (reference sequence). This CDR3 comprises 13 residues. Deletions cut 7 bases from V and 5 bases from J, with 12 bases between. In DNA form, the CDR3 reads TGTGCCAGTACGGGCAGTACCTATCAGCCCCAGCATTTT. It encodes CASTGSTYQPQHF.

This clonotype has only a few counts. This chain connects TRBV19 to TRBJ2-7; 9 positions match TRBD1. Per the germline V gene, CDR1 is LNHDA and CDR2 is SQIVND (reference sequence). The V and J ends lost 2 bases and 7 bases, in that order; junction bases with no gene match: 15. This CDR3 has 17 residues. The CDR3: CASSISTGQGNTEEQYV. The CDR3 DNA reads as TGTGCCAGTAGTATATCCACCGGACAGGGGAATACAGAAGAGCAGTACGTC.

This clonotype has more than one count but fewer than ten. V is TRBV5-1 and J is TRBJ1-2; D is unresolved. CDR1 and CDR2 (germline): SGHRS, YFSETQ. V shed 0 bases and J shed 7 bases, with 10 bases lying between them. This CDR3 contains 13 residues. CDR3 region: CASSLEATRGYTF. The CDR3 DNA follows: TGCGCCAGCAGCTTGGAGGCCACTCGTGGCTACACCTTC.

The chain is built from TRBV29-1 and TRBJ1-2; D call uncertain. Trimming shortened V by 7 bases and J by 4 bases, and 16 bases separated the two germline ends. Germline loops: CDR1 SQVTM, CDR2 ANQGSEA. The CDR3 has 13 residues. The CDR3 here is CSAPLFHSYGYTF. The CDR3 bases are TGCAGCGCCCCACTGTTCCACTCCTATGGCTACACCTTC.

The rearrangement uses TRBV12-3 or TRBV12-4 and TRBJ2-1, with TRBD1 matching 10 bases. J gave up 3 bases and V 4 bases, and 3 bases lay outside the gene matches. This CDR3 has 15 residues. The chain's CDR3 is CASSWDRGGYNEQFF. The CDR3 nucleotides are TGTGCCAGCAGTTGGGACAGGGGCGGCTACAATGAGCAGTTCTTC.

This clonotype was counted only a few times. This chain links TRBV10-3 with TRBJ2-3; tentatively, D is TRBD2 (5 bases). This CDR3 comprises 16 residues. The germline CDR1 and CDR2 sequences are ENHRY and SYGVKD. V was clipped by 6 bases and J by 1 base, with 17 bases between them. CDR3 in DNA: TGTGCCATCAGGAAGAGGGTCGAGGAACGCACAGATACGCAGTATTTT. This translates into CAIRKRVEERTDTQYF.

This clonotype showed up just a few times. The CDR3 reads CASSLLQGELNEQFF. The DNA of the CDR3 is TGTGCCAGCAGCCTACTACAGGGTGAATTAAATGAGCAGTTCTTC. This rearrangement joins TRBV7-6 to TRBJ2-1; possible D gene TRBD1, 6 bases. V shed 5 bases and J shed 7 bases, with 18 bases lying between them. The CDR3 extends over 15 amino acids. Germline CDR1 and CDR2: SGHVS and FNYEAQ.

This clonotype turned up a few times. The gene calls are TRBV7-2 and TRBJ2-7, with 7 bases lining up with TRBD2. CDR3 length: 13 residues. The germline gives CDR1 SGHTA, CDR2 FQGNSA. Losses at the gene ends were 5 bases for V and 7 bases for J; bases not matched to a gene: 8. CDR3 DNA: TGTGCCAGCAGCCGGGGGGTTCGGGGTGAGCAGTACGTC. As protein: CASSRGVRGEQYV.

This clonotype was picked up many times. This chain joins TRBV6-5 and TRBJ1-2, with D tentatively TRBD1 (6 bases). The V end lost 6 bases, the J end lost 3 bases, and 20 bases lay between the germline ends. This CDR3 contains 16 residues. Germline CDR1 is MNHEY and CDR2 is SVGAGI. Here the CDR3 reads CASSDGPSGVHYGYTF. The CDR3 DNA reads as TGTGCCAGCAGCGACGGGCCATCAGGGGTACACTATGGCTACACCTTC.

The sample holds a few counts of this clonotype. J is TRBJ1-2 and V is TRBV9; 11 nucleotides agree with TRBD1. Germline V lookup: CDR1 SGDLS, CDR2 YYNGEE. The CDR3 is made up of 17 amino acids. V shed 2 bases, J shed 3 bases, and the junction held 9 bases outside the gene matches. CDR3 coding DNA: TGTGCCAGCAGCGTGAAGGGACAGGGGGATAGGGACTATGGCTACACCTTC. Translating gives CASSVKGQGDRDYGYTF.

This clonotype was seen a few times. The chain uses TRBV7-2 and TRBJ2-1; D is perhaps TRBD1 or TRBD2 (5 bases each). This CDR3 region has 20 residues. Germline V gene lookup returns CDR1 SGHTA and CDR2 FQGNSA. Trimming pared 3 bases from V and 0 bases from J, leaving 24 bases between. CDR3 sequence (DNA): TGTGCCAGCAGCTTGGGGTCTAGGGGCGGGCGGTCGAGCTCCTACAATGAGCAGTTCTTC. Its protein is CASSLGSRGGRSSSYNEQFF.

This chain connects TRBV20-1 to TRBJ2-5; 8 nucleotides line up with TRBD2. CDR1 and CDR2 from the germline V gene are DFQATT and SNEGSKA (reference sequence). V shed 0 bases and J 1 base; nucleotides not matched to a gene: 10. CDR3 length: 17 residues. The CDR3 reads CSARDKKRGTSQETQYF. As DNA, the CDR3 is TGCAGTGCTAGAGATAAGAAGCGGGGGACATCCCAAGAGACCCAGTACTTC.

The table lists this clonotype with a few counts. The gene calls are TRBV5-1 and TRBJ2-1, with D possibly matching TRBD1 (5 bases). This CDR3 is built from 13 residues. Germline CDR1 SGHRS, CDR2 YFSETQ. The V end was cut by 8 bases, the J end by 6 bases, with 15 bases between. The CDR3 sequence is CASSPRQGNEQFF. The CDR3 bases are TGCGCCAGTAGTCCTAGGCAGGGCAATGAGCAGTTCTTC.

Ten or more counts support this clonotype. DNA of the CDR3: TGCGCCAGCAGCTTCGGTGCTAGTTTGGAGACCCAGTACTTC. Translated: CASSFGASLETQYF. The rearrangement uses TRBV5-1 and TRBJ2-5; D gene uncertain. Trimming shortened V by 2 bases and J by 5 bases, and 13 bases separated the two germline ends. Per the germline V gene, CDR1 is SGHRS and CDR2 is YFSETQ. The length of the CDR3 is 14 residues.